The T cell receptor beta chain under discussion was sequenced for a study of T cells after yellow fever vaccination. Study-level results: The presence of abundant clonotypes contaminating from the bulk population was possible in FACS-sorted repertoires. The booster response re-showed most primary clones: 96% CD4, roughly 91% CD8.

TCRdb reanalysed the 5' RACE reads using MiXCR and keeps one entry per CDR3 protein. The table lists about 260,000 distinct CDR3 sequences, around 4.9% of them singletons. A note on this clonotype: The target antigen is unknown.

Germline CDR1 reads SGHRS; CDR2 reads YFSETQ. J lost 6 bases, V lost 4 bases, and 4 bases had no gene match. This CDR3 region has 13 residues. The chain recombines TRBV5-1 with TRBJ2-1; 7 bases map to TRBD2. The sequences come from CD4+ T cells sorted from PBMCs, collected on the day of the yellow fever booster vaccination. This TCR derives from a young man who received the YFV17D yellow fever vaccine. The CDR3 nucleotides are TGCGCCAGCAGCGGACTAGGGAGCAATGAGCAGTTCTTC. This codes for CASSGLGSNEQFF.